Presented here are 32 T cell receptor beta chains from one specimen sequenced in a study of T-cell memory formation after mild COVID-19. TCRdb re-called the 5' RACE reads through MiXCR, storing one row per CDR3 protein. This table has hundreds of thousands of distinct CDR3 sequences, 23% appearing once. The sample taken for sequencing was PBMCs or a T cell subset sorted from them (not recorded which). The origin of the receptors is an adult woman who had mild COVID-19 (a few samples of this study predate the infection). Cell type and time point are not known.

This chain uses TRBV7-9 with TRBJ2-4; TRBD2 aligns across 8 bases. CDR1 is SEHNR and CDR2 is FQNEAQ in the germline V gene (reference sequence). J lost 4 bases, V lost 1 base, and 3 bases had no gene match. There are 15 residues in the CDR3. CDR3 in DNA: TGTGCCAGCAGCTTAGTGCGGGAGGAGAAAAACATTCAGTACTTC. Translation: CASSLVREEKNIQYF.

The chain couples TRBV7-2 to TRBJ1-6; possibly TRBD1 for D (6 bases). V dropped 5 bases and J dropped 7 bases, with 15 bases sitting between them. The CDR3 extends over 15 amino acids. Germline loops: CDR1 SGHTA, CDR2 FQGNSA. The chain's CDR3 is CASSPPGGANSPLHF. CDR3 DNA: TGTGCCAGCAGCCCGCCGGGGGGGGCGAATTCACCCCTCCACTTT.

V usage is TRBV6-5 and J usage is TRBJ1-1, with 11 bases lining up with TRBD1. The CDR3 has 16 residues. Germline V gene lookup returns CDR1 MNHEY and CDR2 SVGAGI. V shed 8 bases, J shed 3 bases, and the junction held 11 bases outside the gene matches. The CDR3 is CASYPGQGVWDTEAFF. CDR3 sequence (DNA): TGTGCCAGCTATCCGGGACAGGGGGTGTGGGACACTGAAGCTTTCTTT.

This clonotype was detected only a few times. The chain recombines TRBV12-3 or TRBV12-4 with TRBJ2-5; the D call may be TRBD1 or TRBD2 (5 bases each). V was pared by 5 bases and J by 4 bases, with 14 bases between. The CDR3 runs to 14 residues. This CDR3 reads CASSQSGAGETQYF. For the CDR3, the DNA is TGTGCCAGCAGTCAGTCCGGGGCAGGAGAGACCCAGTACTTC.

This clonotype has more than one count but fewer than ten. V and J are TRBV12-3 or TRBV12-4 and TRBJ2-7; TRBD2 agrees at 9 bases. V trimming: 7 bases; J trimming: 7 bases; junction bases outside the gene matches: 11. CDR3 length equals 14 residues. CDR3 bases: TGTGCCAGCAATACTTTCCTTGCGGGGGGGGAGCAGTACTTC. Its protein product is CASNTFLAGGEQYF.

CDR3 amino acids: CASSPSGISYEQYF. Written as DNA, the CDR3 is TGTGCCAGCAGTCCCTCAGGGATTTCCTACGAGCAGTACTTC. J is TRBJ2-7 and V is TRBV12-3 or TRBV12-4; D may be TRBD1 (5 bases). The CDR3 is 14 amino acids. Between the trimmed V and J ends, which lost 5 bases and 1 base, there was a span of 12 bases.

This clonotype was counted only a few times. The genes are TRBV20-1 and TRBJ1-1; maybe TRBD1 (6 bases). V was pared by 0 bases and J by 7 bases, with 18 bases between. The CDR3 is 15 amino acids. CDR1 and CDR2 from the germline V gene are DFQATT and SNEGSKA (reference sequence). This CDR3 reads CSARDPRPTGSEAFF. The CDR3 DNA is TGCAGTGCTAGAGACCCGAGACCTACAGGGAGTGAAGCTTTCTTT.

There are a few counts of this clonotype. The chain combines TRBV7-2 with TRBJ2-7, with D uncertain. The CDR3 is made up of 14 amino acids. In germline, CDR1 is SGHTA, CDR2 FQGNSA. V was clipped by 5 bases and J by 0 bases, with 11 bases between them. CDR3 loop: CASSPWPGSYEQYF. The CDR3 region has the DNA TGTGCCAGCAGCCCCTGGCCCGGCTCCTACGAGCAGTACTTC.

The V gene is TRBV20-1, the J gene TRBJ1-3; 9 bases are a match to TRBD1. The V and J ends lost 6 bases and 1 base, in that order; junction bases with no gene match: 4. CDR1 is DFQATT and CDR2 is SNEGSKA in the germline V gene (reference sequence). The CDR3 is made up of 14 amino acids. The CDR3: CSASTGGSGNTIYF. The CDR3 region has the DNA TGCAGTGCCTCGACAGGGGGGTCTGGAAACACCATATATTTT.

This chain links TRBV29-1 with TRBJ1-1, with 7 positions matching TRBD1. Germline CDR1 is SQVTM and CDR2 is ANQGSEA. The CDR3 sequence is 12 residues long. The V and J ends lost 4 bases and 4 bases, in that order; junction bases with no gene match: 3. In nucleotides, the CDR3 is TGCAGCGTTGCCAGGGGGGGCACTGAAGCTTTCTTT. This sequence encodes CSVARGGTEAFF.

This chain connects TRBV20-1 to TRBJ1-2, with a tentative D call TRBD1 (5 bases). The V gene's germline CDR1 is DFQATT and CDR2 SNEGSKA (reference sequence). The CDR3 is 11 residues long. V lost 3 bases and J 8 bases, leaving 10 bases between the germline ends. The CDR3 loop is CSASAGSGYTF. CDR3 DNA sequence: TGCAGTGCTAGTGCAGGGAGCGGCTACACCTTC.

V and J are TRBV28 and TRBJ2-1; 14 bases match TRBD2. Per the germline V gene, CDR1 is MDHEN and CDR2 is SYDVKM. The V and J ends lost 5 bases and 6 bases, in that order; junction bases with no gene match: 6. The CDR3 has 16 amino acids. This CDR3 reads CASSGTSGSRPNEQFF. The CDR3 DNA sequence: TGTGCCAGCAGTGGGACTAGCGGGAGTAGGCCCAATGAGCAGTTCTTC.

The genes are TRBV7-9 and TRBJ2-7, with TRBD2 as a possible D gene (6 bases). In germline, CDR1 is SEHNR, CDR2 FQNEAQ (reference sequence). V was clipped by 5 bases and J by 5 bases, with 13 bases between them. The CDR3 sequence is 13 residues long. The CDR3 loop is CASSPRRVDEQYF. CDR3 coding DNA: TGTGCCAGCAGCCCGCGGAGGGTAGACGAGCAGTACTTC.

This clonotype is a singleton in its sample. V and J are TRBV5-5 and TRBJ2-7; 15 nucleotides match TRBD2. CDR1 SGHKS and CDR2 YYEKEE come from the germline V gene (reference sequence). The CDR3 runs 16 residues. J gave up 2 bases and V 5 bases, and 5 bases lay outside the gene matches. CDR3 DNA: TGTGCCAGCAGGACAGGACTAGCGGGGGGGACCTACGAGCAGTACTTC. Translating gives CASRTGLAGGTYEQYF.

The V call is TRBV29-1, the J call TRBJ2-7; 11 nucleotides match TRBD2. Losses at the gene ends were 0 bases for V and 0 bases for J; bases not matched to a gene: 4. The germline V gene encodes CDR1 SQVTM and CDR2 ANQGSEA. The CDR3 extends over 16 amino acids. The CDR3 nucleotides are TGCAGCGTTGAAGATGGACTAGCGGGTAGCTCCTACGAGCAGTACTTC. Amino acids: CSVEDGLAGSSYEQYF.

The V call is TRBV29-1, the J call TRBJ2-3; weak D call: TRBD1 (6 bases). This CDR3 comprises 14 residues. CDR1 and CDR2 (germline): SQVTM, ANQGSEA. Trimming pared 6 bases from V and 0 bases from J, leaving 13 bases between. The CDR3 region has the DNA TGCAGCGTAGTGGGGGCGGTAAGCACAGATACGCAGTATTTT. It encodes CSVVGAVSTDTQYF.

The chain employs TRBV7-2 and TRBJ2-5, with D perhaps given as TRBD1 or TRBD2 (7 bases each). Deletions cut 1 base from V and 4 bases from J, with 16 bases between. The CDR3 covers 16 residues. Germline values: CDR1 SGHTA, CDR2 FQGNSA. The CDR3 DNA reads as TGTGCCAGCAGCTTAGTTGCCAGGGGGGGAGGAGAGACCCAGTACTTC. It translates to CASSLVARGGGETQYF.

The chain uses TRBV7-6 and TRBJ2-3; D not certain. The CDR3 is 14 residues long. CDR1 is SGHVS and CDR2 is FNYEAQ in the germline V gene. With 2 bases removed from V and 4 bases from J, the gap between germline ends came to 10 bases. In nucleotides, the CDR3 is TGTGCCAGCAGCTTATACTCTGTCCCAGATACGCAGTATTTT. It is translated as CASSLYSVPDTQYF.

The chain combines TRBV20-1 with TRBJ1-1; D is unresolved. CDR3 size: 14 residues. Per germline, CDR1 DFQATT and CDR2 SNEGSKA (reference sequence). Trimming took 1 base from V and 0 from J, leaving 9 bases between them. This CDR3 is CSARAGGMNTEAFF. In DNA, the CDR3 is TGCAGTGCTAGAGCGGGAGGGATGAACACTGAAGCTTTCTTT.

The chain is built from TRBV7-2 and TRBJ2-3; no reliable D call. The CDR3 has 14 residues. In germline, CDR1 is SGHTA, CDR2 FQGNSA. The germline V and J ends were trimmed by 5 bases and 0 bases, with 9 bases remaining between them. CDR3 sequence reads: CASSIWASTDTQYF. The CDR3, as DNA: TGTGCCAGCAGCATTTGGGCTAGCACAGATACGCAGTATTTT. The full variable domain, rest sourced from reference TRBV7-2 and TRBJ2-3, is GAGVSQSPSNKVTEKGKDVELRCDPISGHTALYWYRQSLGQGLEFLIYFQGNSAPDKSGLPSDRFSAERTGGSVSTLTIQRTQQEDSAVYLCASSIWASTDTQYFGPGTRLTVL.

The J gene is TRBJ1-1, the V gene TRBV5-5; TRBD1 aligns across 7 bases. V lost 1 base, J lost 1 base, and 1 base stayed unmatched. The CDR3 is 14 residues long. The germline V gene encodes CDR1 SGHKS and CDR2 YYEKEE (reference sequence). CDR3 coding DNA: TGTGCCAGCAGCTTGCCAGGGGGGAACACTGAAGCTTTCTTT. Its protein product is CASSLPGGNTEAFF.

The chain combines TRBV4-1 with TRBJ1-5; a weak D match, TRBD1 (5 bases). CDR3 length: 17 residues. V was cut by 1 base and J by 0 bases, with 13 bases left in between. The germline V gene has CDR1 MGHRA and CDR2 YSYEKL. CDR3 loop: CASSQGRGGSSNQPQHF. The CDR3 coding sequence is TGCGCCAGCAGCCAAGGGCGGGGCGGCAGTAGCAATCAGCCCCAGCATTTT.

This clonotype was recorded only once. The CDR3 here is CASSFNQDQPQHF. Written as DNA, the CDR3 is TGTGCCAGCAGTTTTAACCAGGATCAGCCCCAGCATTTT. The chain joins TRBV12-3 or TRBV12-4 to TRBJ1-5, with no clear D. The CDR3 is 13 amino acids. With 3 bases removed from V and 5 bases from J, the gap between germline ends came to 8 bases.

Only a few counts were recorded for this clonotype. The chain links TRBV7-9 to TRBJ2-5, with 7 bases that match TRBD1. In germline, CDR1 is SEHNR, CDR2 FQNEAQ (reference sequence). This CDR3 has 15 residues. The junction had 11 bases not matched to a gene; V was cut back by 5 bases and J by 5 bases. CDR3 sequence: CASSLLTGTAETQYF. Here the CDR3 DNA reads TGTGCCAGCAGCCTCCTGACCGGGACAGCCGAGACCCAGTACTTC.

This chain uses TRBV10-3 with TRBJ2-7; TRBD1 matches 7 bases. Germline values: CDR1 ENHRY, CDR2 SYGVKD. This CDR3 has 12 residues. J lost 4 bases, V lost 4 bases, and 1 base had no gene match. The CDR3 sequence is CAISAGGYEQYF. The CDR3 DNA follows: TGTGCCATCAGTGCAGGGGGTTACGAGCAGTACTTC.

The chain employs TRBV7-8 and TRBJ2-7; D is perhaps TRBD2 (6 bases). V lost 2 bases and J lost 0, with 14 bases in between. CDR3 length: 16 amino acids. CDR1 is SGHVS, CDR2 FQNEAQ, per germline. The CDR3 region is CASSLSLWGDSYEQYF. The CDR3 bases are TGTGCCAGCAGCTTAAGTCTGTGGGGGGACTCCTACGAGCAGTACTTC.

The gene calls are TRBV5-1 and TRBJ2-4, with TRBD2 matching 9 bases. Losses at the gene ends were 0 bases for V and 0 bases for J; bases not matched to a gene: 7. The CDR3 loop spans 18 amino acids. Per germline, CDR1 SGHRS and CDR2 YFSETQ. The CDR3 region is CASSLGASGILAKNIQYF. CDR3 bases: TGCGCCAGCAGCTTGGGGGCTAGCGGGATTCTAGCCAAAAACATTCAGTACTTC.

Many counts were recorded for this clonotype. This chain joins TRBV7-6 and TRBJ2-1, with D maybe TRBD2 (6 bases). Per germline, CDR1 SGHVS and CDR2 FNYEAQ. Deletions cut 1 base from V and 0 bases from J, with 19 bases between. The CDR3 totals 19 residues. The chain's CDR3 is CASSLDRLEGGDSYNEQFF. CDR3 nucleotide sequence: TGTGCCAGCAGCTTAGATCGATTAGAGGGAGGTGACTCCTACAATGAGCAGTTCTTC.

CDR3 DNA sequence: TGCGCCAGCAGCTACTGGGACAGTTCTGACAATGAGCAGTTCTTC. It specifies CASSYWDSSDNEQFF. This chain joins TRBV5-1 and TRBJ2-1; 7 bases line up with TRBD1. V shed 3 bases, J shed 5 bases, and the junction held 8 bases outside the gene matches. From germline, CDR1 is SGHRS and CDR2 YFSETQ. The CDR3 is 15 amino acids.

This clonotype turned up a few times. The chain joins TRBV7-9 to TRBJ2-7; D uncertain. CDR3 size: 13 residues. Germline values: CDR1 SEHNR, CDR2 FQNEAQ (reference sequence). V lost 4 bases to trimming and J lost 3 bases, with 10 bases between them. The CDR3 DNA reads TGTGCCAGCAGCTCACTCTTGGGCTACGAGCAGTACTTC. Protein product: CASSSLLGYEQYF.

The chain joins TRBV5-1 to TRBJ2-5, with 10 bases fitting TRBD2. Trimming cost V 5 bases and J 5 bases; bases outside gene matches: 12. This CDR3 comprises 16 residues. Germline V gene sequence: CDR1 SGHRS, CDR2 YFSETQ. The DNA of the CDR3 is TGCGCCAGCAGTCCGGCGGGTAGCGGGGGGTCCGAGACCCAGTACTTC. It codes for CASSPAGSGGSETQYF.

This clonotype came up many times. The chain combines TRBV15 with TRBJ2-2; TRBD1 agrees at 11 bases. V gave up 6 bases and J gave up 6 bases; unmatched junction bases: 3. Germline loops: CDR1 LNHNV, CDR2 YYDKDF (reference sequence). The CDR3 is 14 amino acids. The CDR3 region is CATRGQGEAGELFF. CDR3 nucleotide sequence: TGTGCCACCAGGGGACAGGGGGAGGCCGGGGAGCTGTTTTTT.